This entry lists 17 T cell receptor beta chains sequenced from one sample in a study of Ad26.COV2.S vaccination and SARS-CoV-2 variants. Documented treatment: some 20 received Ad26.COV2.S at low or high dose, single or two shots; about 5 received placebo; per-sample allocation not given. It was on day 63 after the first vaccine or placebo injection that samples were taken. The assay was immunoSEQ multiplex PCR, and TCRdb's table has in-frame clones only and misses some. The data hold hundreds of thousands of clones, with less than 90% observed a single time. This sample comprised peripheral blood, obtained in a trial of Ad26.COV2.S vaccine versus placebo. These receptors all stem from a person aged 18-60 years who received the Ad26.COV2.S COVID-19 vaccine or a placebo.

This sequence joins TRBV19 and TRBJ1-5; D remains ambiguous. Germline V gene data show CDR1 as LNHDA and CDR2 as SQIVND (reference sequence). Trimming pared 0 bases from V and 7 bases from J, leaving 7 bases between. The CDR3 contains 13 residues. CDR3 coding DNA: TGTGCCAGTAGTATAGAAAAAAGGCAGCCCCAGCATTTT. Its translation is CASSIEKRQPQHF.

This rearrangement joins TRBV7-3 to TRBJ2-1; D is undetermined. V gave up 1 base and J gave up 3 bases, with 10 bases separating them. The CDR3 covers 15 residues. Germline V gene data show CDR1 as SGHTA and CDR2 as FQGTGA. The CDR3 region is CASSLNTRNYNEQFF. The CDR3 coding sequence is TGTGCCAGCAGCTTAAATACGAGAAACTACAATGAGCAGTTCTTC.

J is TRBJ2-1 and V is TRBV4-2; 9 nucleotides align to TRBD2. The CDR3 has 16 residues. The germline V gene encodes CDR1 LGHNA and CDR2 YNFKEQ. Losses at the gene ends were 0 bases for V and 7 bases for J; bases not matched to a gene: 7. The CDR3 loop is CASSQERGGTRNEQFF. The CDR3 DNA reads as TGTGCCAGCAGCCAAGAGCGGGGGGGGACTAGGAATGAGCAGTTCTTC.

This chain links TRBV28 with TRBJ1-2; D gene unclear. The V end was cut by 8 bases, the J end by 6 bases, with 10 bases between. The CDR3 is 11 residues long. CDR1 and CDR2 from the germline V gene are MDHEN and SYDVKM. CDR3 in amino acids: CASRFGDGYTF. The CDR3 nucleotides read TGTGCCAGCCGGTTCGGTGATGGCTACACCTTC.

V usage is TRBV5-6 and J usage is TRBJ2-2, with D perhaps TRBD1 or TRBD2 (7 bases each). The CDR3 loop spans 16 amino acids. Germline CDR1 reads SGHDT; CDR2 reads YYEEEE. The V gene lost 3 bases and the J gene lost 3 bases, with 15 bases spanning the gap. The CDR3 protein is CASSSLSGGDTGELFF. CDR3 DNA sequence: TGTGCCAGCAGCTCATTGTCAGGGGGGGACACCGGGGAGCTGTTTTTT.

The V call is TRBV15, the J call TRBJ1-1, with D tentatively TRBD1 (6 bases). Germline values: CDR1 LNHNV, CDR2 YYDKDF (reference sequence). This CDR3 comprises 15 residues. Trimming removed 11 bases at V and 3 bases at J, with 22 bases between. CDR3 sequence reads: CASSIGGFGYTEAFF. CDR3 DNA: TGTGCCTCTTCAATAGGGGGATTTGGGTACACTGAAGCTTTCTTT.

This clone occurred a few times. Different DNA sequences within this sample yield the same CDR3. The chain combines TRBV28 with TRBJ2-7; D is unresolved. Germline CDR1 and CDR2: MDHEN and SYDVKM. The CDR3 runs 12 residues. With 3 bases removed from V and 4 bases from J, the gap between germline ends came to 7 bases. The CDR3 DNA is TGTGCCAGCAGTTTGGAATCTTACGAGCAGTACTTC. Its translation is CASSLESYEQYF.

The genes are TRBV10-3 and TRBJ1-5; tentative D call: TRBD1 (6 bases). Trimming stripped 3 bases from V and 0 bases from J, with 12 bases between. The germline V gene encodes CDR1 ENHRY and CDR2 SYGVKD. The CDR3 length is 16 residues. Here the CDR3 reads CAISDRAGDSNQPQHF. Here the CDR3 DNA reads TGTGCCATCAGTGATCGGGCAGGGGATAGCAATCAGCCCCAGCATTTT.

The chain links TRBV28 to TRBJ2-2; D unclear. CDR1 MDHEN and CDR2 SYDVKM come from the germline V gene. The CDR3 length is 15 residues. The ends were cut back, 4 bases at V and 0 bases at J, with 9 bases in the middle. CDR3 residues: CASSSSRANTGELFF. The CDR3 DNA reads TGTGCCAGCAGTTCGTCCCGCGCGAACACCGGGGAGCTGTTTTTT.

The chain carries TRBV9 and TRBJ2-1; possible D gene TRBD2, 5 bases. CDR1 SGDLS and CDR2 YYNGEE come from the germline V gene. The V gene lost 4 bases and the J gene lost 5 bases, with 13 bases spanning the gap. The CDR3 is made up of 14 amino acids. CDR3 nucleotide sequence: TGTGCCAGCAGCCCGAGCGGAGCGAACAATGAGCAGTTCTTC. Its protein product is CASSPSGANNEQFF. Using reference TRBV9 and TRBJ2-1 for the parts outside the CDR3, the full variable domain is DSGVTQTPKHLITATGQRVTLRCSPRSGDLSVYWYQQSLDQGLQFLIQYYNGEERAKGNILERFSAQQFPDLHSELNLSSLELGDSALYFCASSPSGANNEQFFGPGTRLTVL.

This clone was detected only once. The V call is TRBV19, the J call TRBJ1-3; D gene uncertain. Germline loops: CDR1 LNHDA, CDR2 SQIVND (reference sequence). V was trimmed by 0 bases and J by 1 base, leaving 7 bases between them. The CDR3 is 15 amino acids. CDR3 residues: CASSIDQGSGNTIYF. The CDR3 DNA reads TGTGCCAGTAGTATAGATCAAGGATCTGGAAACACCATATATTTT.

V usage is TRBV27 and J usage is TRBJ2-7; possible D gene TRBD2, 6 bases. This CDR3 is built from 14 residues. Germline CDR1 MNHEY, CDR2 SMNVEV (reference sequence). Trimming stripped 4 bases from V and 2 bases from J, with 12 bases between. Here the CDR3 DNA reads TGTGCCAGCAGTTACCAGGGACTCGCCTACGAGCAGTACTTC. Translated: CASSYQGLAYEQYF.

The chain employs TRBV4-1 and TRBJ1-1; D gene ambiguous. This CDR3 comprises 17 residues. With 1 base removed from V and 0 bases from J, the gap between germline ends came to 15 bases. The germline CDR1 and CDR2 sequences are MGHRA and YSYEKL. CDR3 nucleotide sequence: TGCGCCAGCAGCCAAGTTTGGGGAGGCCCTATGAACACTGAAGCTTTCTTT. Translation gives CASSQVWGGPMNTEAFF.

This clone has just one count. The V call is TRBV7-9, the J call TRBJ1-2, with D perhaps TRBD1 (6 bases). This CDR3 contains 13 residues. The germline V gene encodes CDR1 SEHNR and CDR2 FQNEAQ (reference sequence). The V and J ends lost 1 base and 8 bases respectively, with 11 bases between them. The CDR3 DNA reads as TGTGCCAGCAGCTTAGGATGGACAGACGGCTACACCTTC. This codes for CASSLGWTDGYTF.

This clone was seen once. The chain links TRBV28 to TRBJ2-7; no definite D call. There are 10 residues in the CDR3. The V gene's germline CDR1 is MDHEN and CDR2 SYDVKM. V lost 10 bases, J lost 4 bases, and 8 bases lay in between. CDR3 coding DNA: TGTGCCACCTCTTTGTACGAGCAGTACTTC. Encoded protein: CATSLYEQYF.

The chain links TRBV3-1 (or the pseudogene TRBV3-2) to TRBJ2-2; 7 bases fit TRBD2. CDR3 size: 15 residues. Trimming took 4 bases from V and 3 from J; bases not matched to a gene: 5. CDR1 is LGHDT, CDR2 YNNKEL, per germline (reference sequence). The CDR3 here is CASSPRLADTGELFF. The CDR3 DNA reads as TGTGCCAGCAGCCCACGCCTAGCGGACACCGGGGAGCTGTTTTTT.

This rearrangement joins TRBV19 to TRBJ2-2; possibly TRBD1 for D (5 bases). The CDR3 is made up of 14 amino acids. The V and J ends lost 5 bases and 3 bases respectively, with 10 bases between them. The germline CDR1 and CDR2 sequences are LNHDA and SQIVND (reference sequence). The CDR3 reads CASSSAGHTGELFF. Written as DNA, the CDR3 is TGTGCCAGTAGTTCTGCAGGGCACACCGGGGAGCTGTTTTTT.